Listed here is a single TCR beta chain. Antigen: not known. These data originate in a study of cytomegalovirus exposure and HLA in healthy donors. Findings of the study overall: In a later analysis, an Asian-associated ancestry cluster reportedly showed fewer N-insertions than the roughly 700-donor mean. TCR beta sequences reportedly predicted most subjects' HLA-A and HLA-B alleles accurately. Some segments of the V type, notably TRBV6-2 and TRBV6-3, were excluded as indistinguishable.

Use of 60 Vbeta and 13 Jbeta primers characterized the PCR. In the original workflow: Per a later analysis, the number of unique TCR beta chains was approximately 73 million, of which around 9.9 million were shared. The data were produced by immunoSEQ multiplex PCR, yet TCRdb's version contains in-frame clones alone and is incomplete. D and trimming were read from the DNA, whereas the V and J calls and clone size are those reported in that table. The data show around 150,000 clones, more than 60% seen once. The V gene's germline CDR1 is LGHNA and CDR2 YNFKEQ. Trimming shortened V by 1 base and J by 2 bases, and 13 bases separated the two germline ends. The CDR3 consists of 16 residues.

This TCR was recovered from a male donor in good health and CMV-seronegative. The chain combines TRBV4-2 with TRBJ2-3; D is possibly TRBD2 (7 bases). Source material: PBMCs. CDR3 protein: CASSQVRGPNTDTQYF. CDR3 bases: TGTGCCAGCAGCCAAGTGCGGGGGCCGAACACAGATACGCAGTATTTT.